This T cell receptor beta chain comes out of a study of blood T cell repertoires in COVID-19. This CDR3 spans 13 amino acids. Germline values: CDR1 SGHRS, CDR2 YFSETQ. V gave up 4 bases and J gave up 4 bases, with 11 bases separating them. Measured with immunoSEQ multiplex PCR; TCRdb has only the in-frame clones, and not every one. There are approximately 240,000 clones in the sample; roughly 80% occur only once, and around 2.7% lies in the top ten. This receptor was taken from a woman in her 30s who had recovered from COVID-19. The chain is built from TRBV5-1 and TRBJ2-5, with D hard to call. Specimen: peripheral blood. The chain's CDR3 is CASSPLAGETQYF. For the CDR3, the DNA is TGCGCCAGCAGCCCTTTGGCTGGAGAGACCCAGTACTTC.